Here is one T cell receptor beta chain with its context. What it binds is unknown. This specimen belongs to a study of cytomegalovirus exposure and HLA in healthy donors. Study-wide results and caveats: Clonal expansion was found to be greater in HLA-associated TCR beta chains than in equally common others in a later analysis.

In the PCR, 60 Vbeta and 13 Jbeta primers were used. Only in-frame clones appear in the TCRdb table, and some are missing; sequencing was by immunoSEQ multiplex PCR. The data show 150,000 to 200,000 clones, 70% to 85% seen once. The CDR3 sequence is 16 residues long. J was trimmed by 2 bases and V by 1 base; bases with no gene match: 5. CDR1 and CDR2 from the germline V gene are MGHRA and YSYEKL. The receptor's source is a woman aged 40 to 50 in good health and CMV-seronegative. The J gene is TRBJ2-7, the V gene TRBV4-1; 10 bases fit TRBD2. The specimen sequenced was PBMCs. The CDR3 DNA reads TGCGCCAGCAGCCAAGTTGGACTAGCGGCAACCTACGAGCAGTACTTC. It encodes CASSQVGLAATYEQYF.